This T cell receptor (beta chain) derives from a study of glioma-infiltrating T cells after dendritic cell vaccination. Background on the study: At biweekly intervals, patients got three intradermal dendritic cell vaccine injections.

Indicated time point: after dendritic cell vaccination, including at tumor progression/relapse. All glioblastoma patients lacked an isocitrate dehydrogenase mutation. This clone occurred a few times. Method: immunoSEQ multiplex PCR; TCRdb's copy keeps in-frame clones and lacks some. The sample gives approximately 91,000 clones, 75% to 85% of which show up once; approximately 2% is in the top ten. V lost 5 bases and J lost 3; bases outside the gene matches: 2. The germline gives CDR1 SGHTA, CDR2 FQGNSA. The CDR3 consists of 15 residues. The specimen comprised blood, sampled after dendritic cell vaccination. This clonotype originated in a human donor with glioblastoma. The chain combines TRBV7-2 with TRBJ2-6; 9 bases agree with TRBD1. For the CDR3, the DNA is TGTGCCAGCAGCACAGGGGGCTTTGGGGCCAACGTCCTGACTTTC. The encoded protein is CASSTGGFGANVLTF.